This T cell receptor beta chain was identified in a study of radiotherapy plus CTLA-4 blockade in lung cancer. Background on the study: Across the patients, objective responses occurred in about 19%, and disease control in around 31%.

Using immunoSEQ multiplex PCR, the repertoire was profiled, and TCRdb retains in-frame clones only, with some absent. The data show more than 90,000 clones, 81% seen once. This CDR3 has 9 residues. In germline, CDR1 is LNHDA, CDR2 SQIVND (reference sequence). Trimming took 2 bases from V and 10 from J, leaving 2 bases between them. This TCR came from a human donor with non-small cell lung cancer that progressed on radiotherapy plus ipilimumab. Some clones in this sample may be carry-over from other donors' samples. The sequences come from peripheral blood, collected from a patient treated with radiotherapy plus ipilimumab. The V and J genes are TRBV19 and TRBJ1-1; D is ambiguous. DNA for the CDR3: TGTGCCAGTAGTATATCAGCTTTCTTT. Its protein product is CASSISAFF.